These T cell receptor beta chains were read from a single sample in a study of cytomegalovirus exposure and HLA in healthy donors. The protocol was immunoSEQ multiplex PCR, while the TCRdb copy is restricted to in-frame clones and leaves out a portion. Found here are fewer than 150,000 clones, about 88% of them singletons; the top ten hold approximately 1.5%. The sample was PBMCs. The receptors shown here come from a man younger than 40 in good health and CMV-seronegative. Both conserved end residues are part of each CDR3. The order of the fields is clone size, J gene, D gene, V gene, CDR3 DNA, CDR3 protein. The D gene is left open where the match is weak. Rows give clone size only sometimes, using once, few, many, or a class for an expanded clone.

size: NA; J: TRBJ2-1; D: NA; V: TRBV7-7; DNA: TGTGCCAGCAGCTTAGATCTTACTAGGAATGAGCAGTTCTTC; CDR3: CASSLDLTRNEQFF
size: NA; J: TRBJ2-7; D: NA; V: TRBV9; DNA: TGTGCCAGCAGCGAAAACGACAGGCGAGGCGACGAGCAGTACTTC; CDR3: CASSENDRRGDEQYF
size: NA; J: TRBJ2-7; D: TRBD1; V: TRBV5-4; DNA: TGTGCCAGCAGCTTGGGGGGACAGCATAGCTCCTACGAGCAGTACTTC; CDR3: CASSLGGQHSSYEQYF
size: NA; J: TRBJ1-2; D: NA; V: TRBV7-9; DNA: TGTGCCGGCCAACAAGACAGCAACTATGGCTACACCTTC; CDR3: CAGQQDSNYGYTF
size: NA; J: TRBJ2-6; D: TRBD2; V: TRBV30; DNA: TGTGCCTGGAGGGCAAGGACTAGCGGACTAGGCGTCCTGACTTTC; CDR3: CAWRARTSGLGVLTF
size: few; J: TRBJ2-7; D: NA; V: TRBV7-2; DNA: TGTGCCAGCAGCCGAGATCGACTCTACGAGCAGTACTTC; CDR3: CASSRDRLYEQYF
size: NA; J: TRBJ2-3; D: NA; V: TRBV6-6; DNA: TGTGCCAGCAGTACCCCGACCCTAGCAACAGATACGCAGTATTTT; CDR3: CASSTPTLATDTQYF
size: NA; J: TRBJ2-2; D: NA; V: TRBV27; DNA: TGTGCCAGCAGTCGGACAGACACCGGGGAGCTGTTTTTT; CDR3: CASSRTDTGELFF
size: NA; J: TRBJ2-5; D: NA; V: TRBV21-1; DNA: TGTGCCAGCAGCTCACCTAGCCAAGAGACCCAGTACTTC; CDR3: CASSSPSQETQYF
size: NA; J: TRBJ2-1; D: NA; V: TRBV28; DNA: TGTGCCAGCCTTAGTCAGGGGGGCTCCTACAATGAGCAGTTCTTC; CDR3: CASLSQGGSYNEQFF
size: NA; J: TRBJ2-1; D: TRBD2; V: TRBV30; DNA: TGTGCCTGGGGAGGGCCTAGCGGGATGAACAATGAGCAGTTCTTC; CDR3: CAWGGPSGMNNEQFF
size: NA; J: TRBJ1-1; D: NA; V: TRBV2; DNA: TGTGCCAGCAGTCCTCGACCGGGCACTGAAGCTTTCTTT; CDR3: CASSPRPGTEAFF
size: once; J: TRBJ2-1; D: TRBD2; V: TRBV5-1; DNA: TGCGCCAGCAGCTTACCCCGGGACTACGACTCCTACAATGAGCAGTTCTTC; CDR3: CASSLPRDYDSYNEQFF
size: NA; J: TRBJ2-4; D: NA; V: TRBV21-1; DNA: TGTGCCAGCAGCAAGAGGACACGCGTTCTGTTTAGCATTCAGTACTTC; CDR3: CASSKRTRVLFSIQYF
size: NA; J: TRBJ2-7; D: NA; V: TRBV5-1; DNA: TGCGCCAGCAGCTTTATCCTAGAACGCGCCGAGCAGTACTTC; CDR3: CASSFILERAEQYF
size: few; J: TRBJ1-2; D: TRBD1; V: TRBV7-2; DNA: TGTGCCAGCAGCCAGGGGGGACAGGGTCAAATGTACTACACCTTC; CDR3: CASSQGGQGQMYYTF
size: NA; J: TRBJ1-1; D: TRBD1; V: TRBV25-1; DNA: TGTGCCAGCAGTGGACAGGGCTGGAACACTGAAGCTTTCTTT; CDR3: CASSGQGWNTEAFF
size: NA; J: TRBJ2-3; D: NA; V: TRBV9; DNA: TGTGCCAGCACCTACAGGGGACTTTGGGATACGCAGTATTTT; CDR3: CASTYRGLWDTQYF
size: few; J: TRBJ1-1; D: NA; V: TRBV30; DNA: TGTGCCTGGATGCGCTGGAGCACTGAAGCTTTCTTT; CDR3: CAWMRWSTEAFF
size: NA; J: TRBJ2-1; D: TRBD2; V: TRBV11-3; DNA: TGTGCCAGCAGCCCGATTAGCGGGAGGGAGCAGTTCTTC; CDR3: CASSPISGREQFF
size: NA; J: TRBJ2-5; D: NA; V: TRBV29-1; DNA: TGCAGCGTTGCTACCAGCGGAAGAGCGGAGACCCAGTACTTC; CDR3: CSVATSGRAETQYF
size: NA; J: TRBJ1-2; D: NA; V: TRBV5-6; DNA: TGTGCCAGCAGCTTCGATCAGGGTGTAGCTAACTATGGCTACACCTTC; CDR3: CASSFDQGVANYGYTF
size: NA; J: TRBJ2-7; D: TRBD2; V: TRBV6-5; DNA: TGTGCCAGCAGGGGGACTAGGAATTACGAGCAGTACTTC; CDR3: CASRGTRNYEQYF
size: NA; J: TRBJ2-7; D: NA; V: TRBV5-6; DNA: TGTGCCAGCACCAGGGGTGGCGAGCAGTACTTC; CDR3: CASTRGGEQYF
size: NA; J: TRBJ1-1; D: NA; V: TRBV11-1; DNA: TGTGCCAGCAGTGAGGGCCCGAACACTGAAGCTTTCTTT; CDR3: CASSEGPNTEAFF
size: once; J: TRBJ2-7; D: TRBD1; V: TRBV19; DNA: TGTGCCAGTAGTTCCAGGGGGCTCTCCTACGAGCAGTACTTC; CDR3: CASSSRGLSYEQYF
size: NA; J: TRBJ1-1; D: NA; V: TRBV5-1; DNA: TGCGCCAGCGCGGAGGGAGGGGGCACTGAAGCTTTCTTT; CDR3: CASAEGGGTEAFF
size: NA; J: TRBJ2-7; D: NA; V: TRBV11-3; DNA: TGTGCCAGCAGCTTAGGTTACGGGAGTTCTTACGAGCAGTACTTC; CDR3: CASSLGYGSSYEQYF
size: NA; J: TRBJ2-6; D: TRBD1; V: TRBV4-3; DNA: TGCGCCAGCAGCCATGACCCAGACAGGGGGCTCAACGTCCTGACTTTC; CDR3: CASSHDPDRGLNVLTF
size: NA; J: TRBJ2-1; D: NA; V: TRBV19; DNA: TGTGCCAGTAGTATGCGGGTACCCACGGATGAGCAGTTCTTC; CDR3: CASSMRVPTDEQFF
size: NA; J: TRBJ1-4; D: TRBD1; V: TRBV30; DNA: TGTGCCTGGAGTGACAGGGGGCTGGTTTCGGGTGAAAAACTGTTTTTT; CDR3: CAWSDRGLVSGEKLFF
size: NA; J: TRBJ2-1; D: TRBD2; V: TRBV19; DNA: TGTGCCAGTAGTGTCTCAGGACTAGCGGGGGAGCAGTTCTTC; CDR3: CASSVSGLAGEQFF
size: NA; J: TRBJ2-5; D: TRBD1; V: TRBV15; DNA: TGTGCCACCGGGACAGGGGGCTGGGAGACCCAGTACTTC; CDR3: CATGTGGWETQYF
size: NA; J: TRBJ2-1; D: TRBD2; V: TRBV6-5; DNA: TGTGCCAGCAGTTACGGGAGGACTAGGGGTTCTGATGAGCAGTTCTTC; CDR3: CASSYGRTRGSDEQFF
size: NA; J: TRBJ2-2; D: NA; V: TRBV4-1; DNA: TGCGCCAGCAGCCAAGTAAGCGTCCCCAACACCGGGGAGCTGTTTTTT; CDR3: CASSQVSVPNTGELFF
size: NA; J: TRBJ1-1; D: TRBD1; V: TRBV10-3; DNA: TGTGCCATCAGCGAGGGGGGGACAGGCACTGAAGCTTTCTTT; CDR3: CAISEGGTGTEAFF
size: NA; J: TRBJ2-5; D: NA; V: TRBV5-1; DNA: TGCGCCAGCAGATTACAGGGTATGGGGCAAGAGACCCAGTACTTC; CDR3: CASRLQGMGQETQYF
size: NA; J: TRBJ1-5; D: NA; V: TRBV2; DNA: TGTGCCAGCAGTTATAGTGCAGGGACAAGCCAGCCCCAGCATTTT; CDR3: CASSYSAGTSQPQHF
size: NA; J: TRBJ2-2; D: TRBD2; V: TRBV10-1; DNA: TGCGCCAGCAGTGAGGTTTCGAGCGGGAGGAACACCGGGGAGCTGTTTTTT; CDR3: CASSEVSSGRNTGELFF
size: NA; J: TRBJ1-5; D: NA; V: TRBV5-5; DNA: TGTGCCAGCAGCTTGTGGGGCGATCAGCCCCAGCATTTT; CDR3: CASSLWGDQPQHF
size: NA; J: TRBJ2-1; D: TRBD2; V: TRBV7-9; DNA: TGTGCCAGCAGCTTGGGAAGCGGGGTGTCCTACAATGAGCAGTTCTTC; CDR3: CASSLGSGVSYNEQFF